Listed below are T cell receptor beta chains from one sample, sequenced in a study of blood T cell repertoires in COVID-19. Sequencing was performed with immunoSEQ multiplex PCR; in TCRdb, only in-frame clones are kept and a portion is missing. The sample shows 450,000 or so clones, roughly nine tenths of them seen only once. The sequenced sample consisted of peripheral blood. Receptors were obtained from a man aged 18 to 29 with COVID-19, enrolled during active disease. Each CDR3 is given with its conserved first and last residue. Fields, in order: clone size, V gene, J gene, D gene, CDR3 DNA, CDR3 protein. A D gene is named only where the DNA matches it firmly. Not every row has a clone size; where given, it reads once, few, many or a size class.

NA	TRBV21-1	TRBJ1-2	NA	TGTGCCAGCAGACCCGGGACAGGGGCGAACTATGGCTACACCTTC	CASRPGTGANYGYTF
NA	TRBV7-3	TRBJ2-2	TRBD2	TGTGCCAGCAGCTTCGGACTAGCGGGAGACACCGGGGAGCTGTTTTTT	CASSFGLAGDTGELFF
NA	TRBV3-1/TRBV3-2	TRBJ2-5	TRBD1	TGTGCCAGCAGCCAGTACGGGACAGAGTACCAAGAGACCCAGTACTTC	CASSQYGTEYQETQYF
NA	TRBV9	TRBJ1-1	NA	TGTGCCAGCAGCGCAGGAATGAACACTGAAGCTTTCTTT	CASSAGMNTEAFF
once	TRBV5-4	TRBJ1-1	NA	TGTGCCAGCAGCTGGGCCTTGAACACTGAAGCTTTCTTT	CASSWALNTEAFF
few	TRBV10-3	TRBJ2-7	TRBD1	TGTGCCATCATGAGCCCGACAGGGATGTACGAGCAGTACTTC	CAIMSPTGMYEQYF
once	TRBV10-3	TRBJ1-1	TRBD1	TGTGCCATCAGCGACAGGGGTGTGAGAACTGAAGCTTTCTTT	CAISDRGVRTEAFF
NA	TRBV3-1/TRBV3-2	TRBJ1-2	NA	TGTGCCAGCAGCCAAGATACTAGGGCAGCGGGCTACACCTTC	CASSQDTRAAGYTF
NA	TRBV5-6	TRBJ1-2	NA	TGTGCCAGCAGCTACGATGGGACGGAGGGCTATGGCTACACCTTC	CASSYDGTEGYGYTF
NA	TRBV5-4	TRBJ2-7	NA	TGTGCCAGCAGTAAACGGGACTTGGGGGGTGAGCAGTACTTC	CASSKRDLGGEQYF
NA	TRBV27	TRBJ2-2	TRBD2	TGTGCCAGCAGTCCCCCGGGACTAGCGGGAGCCGGGGAGCTGTTTTTT	CASSPPGLAGAGELFF
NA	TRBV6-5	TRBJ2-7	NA	TGTGCCAGCAGTTATGGGACACTGTCCTACGAGCAGTACTTC	CASSYGTLSYEQYF
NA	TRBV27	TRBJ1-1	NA	TGTGCCAGCAGTAAAACGACAGATTTCCAACTTGAAGCTTTCTTT	CASSKTTDFQLEAFF
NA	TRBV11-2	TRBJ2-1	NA	TGTGCCAGCAGACGGGTTTCTATCACCTACAATGAGCAGTTCTTC	CASRRVSITYNEQFF
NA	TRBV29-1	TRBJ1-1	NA	TGCAGCGCAATAGACGGACTTGAAGGCACTGAAGCTTTCTTT	CSAIDGLEGTEAFF
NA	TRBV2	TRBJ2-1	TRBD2	TGTGCCAGCAGAGCGGGAGGGCCCGATGAGCAGTTCTTC	CASRAGGPDEQFF
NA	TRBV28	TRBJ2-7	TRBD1	TGTGCCAGCACGACAGGGGTTTACGAGCAGTACTTC	CASTTGVYEQYF
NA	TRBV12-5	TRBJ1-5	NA	TGTGCTAGTGGTTTGGTAGTTTGGGGGCGAAGCAATCAGCCCCAGCATTTT	CASGLVVWGRSNQPQHF
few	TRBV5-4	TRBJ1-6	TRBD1	TGTGCCAGCAGCCCATCCGTGGGACAGGGGCATTCACCCCTCCACTTT	CASSPSVGQGHSPLHF
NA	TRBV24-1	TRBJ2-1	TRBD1	TGTGCCACCAAAGGGACAGGGACTTCGGACAATGAGCAGTTCTTC	CATKGTGTSDNEQFF
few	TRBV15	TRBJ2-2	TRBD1	TGTGCCACCAGCAGCCCCGCGGGTCAGGAGGACAGGGGGAACACCGGGGAGCTGTTTTTT	CATSSPAGQEDRGNTGELFF
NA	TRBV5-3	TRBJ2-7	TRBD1	TGTGCCAGAAGCTTTCGAGGGACAGGGAGCTCCTACGAGCAGTACTTC	CARSFRGTGSSYEQYF
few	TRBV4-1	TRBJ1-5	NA	TGCGCCAGCAGCCAGACAACAGGGTCCAATCAGCCCCAGCATTTT	CASSQTTGSNQPQHF
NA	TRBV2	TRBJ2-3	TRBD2	TGTGCCAGCAGTGAATTATCGGCGGGGGACACAGATACGCAGTATTTT	CASSELSAGDTDTQYF
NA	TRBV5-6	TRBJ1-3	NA	TGTGCCAGCAGCTTGGTAACGGGAATCTCTGGAAACACCATATATTTT	CASSLVTGISGNTIYF
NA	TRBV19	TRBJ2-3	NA	TGTGCCAGTAGTAGGATTCCGGGAACAGATACGCAGTATTTT	CASSRIPGTDTQYF
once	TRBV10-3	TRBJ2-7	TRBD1	TGTGCCATCAGTGAGCCCGGACAGGGGGCGTACGAGCAGTACTTC	CAISEPGQGAYEQYF
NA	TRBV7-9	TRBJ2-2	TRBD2	TGTGCCAGCAGCCACAATCGGCTAGCGGGAACGAACACCGGGGAGCTGTTTTTT	CASSHNRLAGTNTGELFF
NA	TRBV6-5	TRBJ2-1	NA	TGTGCCAGCAAGGACAGTTTGAATGAGCAGTTCTTC	CASKDSLNEQFF
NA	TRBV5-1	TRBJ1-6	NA	TGCGCCAGCAGCTTAGCCTTCTCCTATAATTCACCCCTCCACTTT	CASSLAFSYNSPLHF
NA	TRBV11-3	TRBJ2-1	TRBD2	TGTGCCAGCAGCTTAGGACTAGCCGCTTACAATGAGCAGTTCTTC	CASSLGLAAYNEQFF
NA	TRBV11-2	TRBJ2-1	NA	TGTGCCAGCAGCTTAGACACTACCGGGGAGCAGTTCTTC	CASSLDTTGEQFF
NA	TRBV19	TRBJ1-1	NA	TGTGCCAGTAGTTCCCTCAAGGGAGTAGGCACTGAAGCTTTCTTT	CASSSLKGVGTEAFF
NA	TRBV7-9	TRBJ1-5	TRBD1	TGTGCCAGCAGCTTAGGACAGGGCATTCAGCCCCAGCATTTT	CASSLGQGIQPQHF
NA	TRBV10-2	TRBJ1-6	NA	TGCGCCATCCAAGCGGGACCCCATAATTCACCCCTCCACTTT	CAIQAGPHNSPLHF
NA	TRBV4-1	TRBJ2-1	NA	TGCGCCAGCAGCCAAGGATCTGTCGGGAGCTCCTACAATGAGCAGTTCTTC	CASSQGSVGSSYNEQFF
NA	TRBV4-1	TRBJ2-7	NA	TGCGCCAGCAGCCGCGGATCACAGGGTCCCTACGAGCAGTACTTC	CASSRGSQGPYEQYF
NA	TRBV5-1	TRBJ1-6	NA	TGCGCCAGCAGCTGGAGGGAACTGAATTCACCCCTCCACTTT	CASSWRELNSPLHF
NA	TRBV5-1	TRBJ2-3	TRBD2	TGCGCCAGCTACACCGGGACTAGCGTCGTTACGCAGTATTTT	CASYTGTSVVTQYF
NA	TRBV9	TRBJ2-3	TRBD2	TGTGCCAGCAGCGGGGAGGGCGGTCCATCGGATACGCAGTATTTT	CASSGEGGPSDTQYF
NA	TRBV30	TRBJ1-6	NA	TGTGCCTGGAGCGCTCTACAGGCGGGGTCCCTCCACTTT	CAWSALQAGSLHF
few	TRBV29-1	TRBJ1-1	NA	TGCAGCGTCGACTACATGAACACTGAAGCTTTCTTT	CSVDYMNTEAFF
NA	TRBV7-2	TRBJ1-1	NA	TGTGCCAGCAGCTTCGGGGGATGGAAAACTGAAGCTTTCTTT	CASSFGGWKTEAFF
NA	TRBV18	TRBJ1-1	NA	TGTGCCAGCTCACCAGAGGGTTTGGGCACTGAAGCTTTCTTT	CASSPEGLGTEAFF
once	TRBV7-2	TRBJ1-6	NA	TGTGCCAGCAGCACGCGGGTGCCGAATTCACCCCTCCACTTT	CASSTRVPNSPLHF
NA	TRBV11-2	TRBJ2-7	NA	TGTGCCAGCAGCACAAACGGGGGACCCTACGAGCAGTACTTC	CASSTNGGPYEQYF
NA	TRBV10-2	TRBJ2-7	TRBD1	TGCGCCAGCCTGGGACAGGGGAATGGCGAGCAGTACTTC	CASLGQGNGEQYF
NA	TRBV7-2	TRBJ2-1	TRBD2	TGTGCCAGCAGCCCGGGACTAGCTATTTTGAATGAGCAGTTCTTC	CASSPGLAILNEQFF
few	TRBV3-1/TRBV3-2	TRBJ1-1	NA	TGTGCCAGCAGCCACACCGGGAGATCTTTCTTT	CASSHTGRSFF
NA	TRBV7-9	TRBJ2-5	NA	TGTGCCAGCAGCTTAGGGGGCTGGGAGACCCAGTACTTC	CASSLGGWETQYF